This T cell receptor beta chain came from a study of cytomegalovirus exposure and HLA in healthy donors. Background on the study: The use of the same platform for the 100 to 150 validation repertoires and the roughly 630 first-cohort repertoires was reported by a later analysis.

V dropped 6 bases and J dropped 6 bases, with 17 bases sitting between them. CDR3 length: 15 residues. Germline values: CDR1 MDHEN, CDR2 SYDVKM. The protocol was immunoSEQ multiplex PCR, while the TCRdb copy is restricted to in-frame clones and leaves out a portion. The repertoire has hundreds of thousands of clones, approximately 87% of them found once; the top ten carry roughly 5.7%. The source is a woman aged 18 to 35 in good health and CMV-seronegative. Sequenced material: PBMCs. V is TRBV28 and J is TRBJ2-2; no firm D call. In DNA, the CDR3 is TGTGCCAGCAGGACTCCCGCGGCTACGGCCGGGGAGCTGTTTTTT. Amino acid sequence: CASRTPAATAGELFF.